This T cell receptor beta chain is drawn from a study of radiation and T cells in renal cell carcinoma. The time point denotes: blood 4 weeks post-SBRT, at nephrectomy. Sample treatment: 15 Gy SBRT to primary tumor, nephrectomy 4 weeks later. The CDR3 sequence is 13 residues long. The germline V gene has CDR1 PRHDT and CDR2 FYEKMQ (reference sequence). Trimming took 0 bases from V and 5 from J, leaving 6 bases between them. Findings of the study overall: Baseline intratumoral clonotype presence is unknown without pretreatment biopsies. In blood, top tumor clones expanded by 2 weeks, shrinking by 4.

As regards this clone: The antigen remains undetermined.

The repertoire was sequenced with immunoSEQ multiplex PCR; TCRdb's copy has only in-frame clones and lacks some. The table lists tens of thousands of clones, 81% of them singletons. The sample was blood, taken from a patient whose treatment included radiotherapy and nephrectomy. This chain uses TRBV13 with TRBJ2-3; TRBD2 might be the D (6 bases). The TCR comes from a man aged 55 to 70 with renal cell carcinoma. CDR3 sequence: CASSLGAGDTQYF. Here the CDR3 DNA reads TGTGCCAGCAGCTTAGGAGCGGGAGATACGCAGTATTTT.